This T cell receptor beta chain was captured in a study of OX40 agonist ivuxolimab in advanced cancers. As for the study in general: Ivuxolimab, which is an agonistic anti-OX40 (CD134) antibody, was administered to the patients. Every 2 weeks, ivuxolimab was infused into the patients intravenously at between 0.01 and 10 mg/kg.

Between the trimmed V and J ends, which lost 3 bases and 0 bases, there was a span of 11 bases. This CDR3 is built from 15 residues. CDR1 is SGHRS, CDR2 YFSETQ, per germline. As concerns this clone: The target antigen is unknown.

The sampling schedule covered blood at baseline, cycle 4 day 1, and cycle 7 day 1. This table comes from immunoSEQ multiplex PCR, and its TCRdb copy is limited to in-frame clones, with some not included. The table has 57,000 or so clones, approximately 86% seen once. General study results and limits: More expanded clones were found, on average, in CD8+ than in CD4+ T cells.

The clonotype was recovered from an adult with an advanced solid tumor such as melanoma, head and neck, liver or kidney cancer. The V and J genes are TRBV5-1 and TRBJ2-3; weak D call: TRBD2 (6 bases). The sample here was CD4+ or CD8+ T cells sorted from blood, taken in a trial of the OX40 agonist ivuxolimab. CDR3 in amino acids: CASSSIAESTDTQYF. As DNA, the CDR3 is TGCGCCAGCAGCTCCATAGCGGAGAGCACAGATACGCAGTATTTT. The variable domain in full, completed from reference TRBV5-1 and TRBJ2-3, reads KAGVTQTPRYLIKTRGQQVTLSCSPISGHRSVSWYQQTPGQGLQFLFEYFSETQRNKGNFPGRFSGRQFSNSRSEMNVSTLELGDSALYLCASSSIAESTDTQYFGPGTRLTVL.